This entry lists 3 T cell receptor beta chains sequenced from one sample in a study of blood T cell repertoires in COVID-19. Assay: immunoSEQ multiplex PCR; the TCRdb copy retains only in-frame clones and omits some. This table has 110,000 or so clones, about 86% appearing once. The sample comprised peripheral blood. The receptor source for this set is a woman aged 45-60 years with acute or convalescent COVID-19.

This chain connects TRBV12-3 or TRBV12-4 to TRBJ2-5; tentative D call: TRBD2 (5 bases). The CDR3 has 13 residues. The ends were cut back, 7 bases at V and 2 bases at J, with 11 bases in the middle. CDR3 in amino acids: CASNNGIQETQYF. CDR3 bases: TGTGCCAGCAACAACGGGATTCAAGAGACCCAGTACTTC.

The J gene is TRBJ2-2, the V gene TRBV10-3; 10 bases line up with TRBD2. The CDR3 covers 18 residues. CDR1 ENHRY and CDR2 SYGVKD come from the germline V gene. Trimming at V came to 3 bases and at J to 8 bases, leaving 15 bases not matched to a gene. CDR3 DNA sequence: TGTGCCATCAGTGACCCTGAGGAAGCGGGAGGGCCCAGGGGGGAGCTGTTTTTT. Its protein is CAISDPEEAGGPRGELFF.

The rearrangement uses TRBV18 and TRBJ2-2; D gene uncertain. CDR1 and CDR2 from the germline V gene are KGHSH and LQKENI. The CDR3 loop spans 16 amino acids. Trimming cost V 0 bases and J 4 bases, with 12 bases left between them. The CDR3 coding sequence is TGTGCCAGCTCACCACCGGTTAGTTCTCTCACCGGGGAGCTGTTTTTT. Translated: CASSPPVSSLTGELFF.